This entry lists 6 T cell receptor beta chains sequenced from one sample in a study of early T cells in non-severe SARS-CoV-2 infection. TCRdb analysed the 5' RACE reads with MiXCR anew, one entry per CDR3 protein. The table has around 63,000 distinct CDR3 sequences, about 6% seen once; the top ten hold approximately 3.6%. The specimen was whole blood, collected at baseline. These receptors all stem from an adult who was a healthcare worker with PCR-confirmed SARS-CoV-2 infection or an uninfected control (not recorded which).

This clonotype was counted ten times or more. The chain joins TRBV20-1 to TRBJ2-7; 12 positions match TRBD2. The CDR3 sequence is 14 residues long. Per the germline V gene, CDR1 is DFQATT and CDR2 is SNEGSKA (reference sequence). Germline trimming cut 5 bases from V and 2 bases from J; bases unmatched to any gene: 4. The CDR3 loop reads CSAARLAGAYEQYF. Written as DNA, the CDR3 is TGCAGTGCTGCCAGACTAGCGGGAGCCTACGAGCAGTACTTC.

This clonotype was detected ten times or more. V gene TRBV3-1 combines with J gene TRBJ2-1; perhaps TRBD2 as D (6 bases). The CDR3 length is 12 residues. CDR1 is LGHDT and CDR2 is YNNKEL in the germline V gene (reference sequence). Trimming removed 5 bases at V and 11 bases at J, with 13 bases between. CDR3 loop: CASSKPGVQQFF. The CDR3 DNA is TGTGCCAGCAGCAAACCGGGAGTCCAGCAGTTCTTC.

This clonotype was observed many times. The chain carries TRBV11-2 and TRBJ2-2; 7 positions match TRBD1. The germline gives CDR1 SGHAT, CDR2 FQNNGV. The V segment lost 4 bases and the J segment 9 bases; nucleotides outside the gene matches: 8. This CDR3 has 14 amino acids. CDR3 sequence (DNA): TGTGCCAGCAGCTCGGACAGGTCAAACCGGGAGCTGTTTTTT. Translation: CASSSDRSNRELFF.

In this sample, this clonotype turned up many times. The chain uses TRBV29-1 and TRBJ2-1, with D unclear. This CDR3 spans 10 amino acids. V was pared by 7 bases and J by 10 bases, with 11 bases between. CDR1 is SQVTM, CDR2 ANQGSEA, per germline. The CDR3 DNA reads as TGCAGCGGACGGATTCGAGAGCAGTTCTTC. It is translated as CSGRIREQFF.

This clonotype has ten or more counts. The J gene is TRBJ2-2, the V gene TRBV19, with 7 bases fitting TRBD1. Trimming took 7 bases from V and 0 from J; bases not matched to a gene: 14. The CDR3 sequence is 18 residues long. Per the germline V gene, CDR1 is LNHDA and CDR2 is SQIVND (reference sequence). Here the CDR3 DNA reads TGTGCCAGTACTGCCCCTGGACAGGCTGAAACGAACACCGGGGAGCTGTTTTTT. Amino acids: CASTAPGQAETNTGELFF.

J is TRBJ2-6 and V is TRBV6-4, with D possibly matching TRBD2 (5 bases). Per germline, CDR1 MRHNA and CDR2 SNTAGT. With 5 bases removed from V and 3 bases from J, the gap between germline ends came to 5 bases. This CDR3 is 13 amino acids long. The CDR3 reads CASSRDGANVLTF. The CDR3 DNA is TGTGCCAGCAGTCGGGATGGGGCCAACGTCCTGACTTTC.